This T cell receptor (beta chain) was observed in a study of blood T cell repertoires in COVID-19. Overall study context: Sources were T cells, B-cell-depleted T cells, or PBMCs; the material itself was cDNA or gDNA.

Under the authors' procedure: Amplification from reference gene primers served as the basis for estimated nucleated cell counts. Some clones are missing from TCRdb's copy, which holds only in-frame ones; the method was immunoSEQ multiplex PCR. The D gene and trimming were derived from the DNA, and the V and J assignments and clone size from that table. The profile covers some 250,000 clones, with about 86% appearing a single time and about 3.1% taken by the ten largest. J gave up 8 bases and V 5 bases, and 12 bases lay outside the gene matches. This CDR3 comprises 15 residues. CDR1 and CDR2 from the germline V gene are SGDLS and YYNGEE.

Sequenced input: peripheral blood. This chain joins TRBV9 and TRBJ1-4, with 7 bases lining up with TRBD1. This clonotype originated in a woman in her twenties or thirties who had recovered from COVID-19. The CDR3 reads CASSSTQGVQEKLFF. Here the CDR3 DNA reads TGTGCCAGCAGTTCGACCCAGGGGGTCCAGGAAAAACTGTTTTTT. Variable domain in full (rest from reference TRBV9 and TRBJ1-4): DSGVTQTPKHLITATGQRVTLRCSPRSGDLSVYWYQQSLDQGLQFLIQYYNGEERAKGNILERFSAQQFPDLHSELNLSSLELGDSALYFCASSSTQGVQEKLFFGSGTQLSVL.